This T cell receptor (beta chain) came from a study of blood T cell repertoires in COVID-19. As concerns this clone: The same CDR3 can be traced to other DNA sequences in this sample.

The CDR3 length is 15 residues. V shed 2 bases and J 1 base; nucleotides not matched to a gene: 2. CDR1 and CDR2 from the germline V gene are MNHEY and SVGAGI. How the authors handled the data: Reference gene primer amplification gave estimated nucleated cell counts. Data came from immunoSEQ multiplex PCR; TCRdb stores just in-frame clones and leaves some out. The V and J calls and clone size were taken over from that table, and D and trimming were inferred from the DNA. The profile shows 200,000 to 250,000 clones, 80% to 90% of them singletons. This clonotype was sampled from a woman in her forties or fifties with acute or convalescent COVID-19. V is TRBV6-5 and J is TRBJ2-5; TRBD1 aligns across 9 bases. Sequenced material: peripheral blood. In nucleotides, the CDR3 is TGTGCCAGCAGTTACACGACAGGGGGCCAAGAGACCCAGTACTTC. It translates to CASSYTTGGQETQYF.